Sequencing of this T cell receptor (beta chain) was carried out in a study of blood T cell repertoires in COVID-19. About the research overall: Whether acute or convalescent, the COVID-19 samples came from the United States, Italy and Spain.

Germline CDR1 and CDR2: SGHRS and YFSETQ. This CDR3 is 15 amino acids long. Germline trimming cut 0 bases from V and 2 bases from J; bases unmatched to any gene: 3. In the authors' workflow: Using reference gene primer amplification, nucleated cell counts were estimated. Measured with immunoSEQ multiplex PCR; TCRdb has only the in-frame clones, and not every one. D and trimming come from the DNA, and the V and J calls and clone size come from that table. The sample yields about 250,000 clones, approximately 78% seen once. Exposed study participants had met a COVID-19 case within 2 weeks before entry. The chain couples TRBV5-1 to TRBJ2-7, with 9 bases aligning to TRBD2. Sequencing used PBMCs or T cells enriched from blood (not recorded which). The clonotype originates from a man aged 40-55 years who had been exposed to COVID-19. The CDR3 region has the DNA TGCGCCAGCAGCTTGGGAGGCGGGAGGGCCTACGAGCAGTACTTC. It codes for CASSLGGGRAYEQYF.